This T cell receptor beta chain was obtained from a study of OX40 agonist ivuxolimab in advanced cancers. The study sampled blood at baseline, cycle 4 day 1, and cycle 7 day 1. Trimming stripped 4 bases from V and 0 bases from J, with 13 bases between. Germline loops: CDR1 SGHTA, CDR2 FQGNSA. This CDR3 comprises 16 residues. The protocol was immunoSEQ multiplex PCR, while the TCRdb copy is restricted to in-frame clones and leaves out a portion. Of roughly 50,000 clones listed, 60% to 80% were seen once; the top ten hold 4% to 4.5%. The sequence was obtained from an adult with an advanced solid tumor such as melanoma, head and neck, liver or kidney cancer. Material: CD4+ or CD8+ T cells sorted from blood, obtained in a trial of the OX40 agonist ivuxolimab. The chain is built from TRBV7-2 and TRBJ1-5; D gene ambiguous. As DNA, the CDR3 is TGTGCCAGCAGCTCTCGCCGTCAAAATAGCAATCAGCCCCAGCATTTT. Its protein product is CASSSRRQNSNQPQHF.